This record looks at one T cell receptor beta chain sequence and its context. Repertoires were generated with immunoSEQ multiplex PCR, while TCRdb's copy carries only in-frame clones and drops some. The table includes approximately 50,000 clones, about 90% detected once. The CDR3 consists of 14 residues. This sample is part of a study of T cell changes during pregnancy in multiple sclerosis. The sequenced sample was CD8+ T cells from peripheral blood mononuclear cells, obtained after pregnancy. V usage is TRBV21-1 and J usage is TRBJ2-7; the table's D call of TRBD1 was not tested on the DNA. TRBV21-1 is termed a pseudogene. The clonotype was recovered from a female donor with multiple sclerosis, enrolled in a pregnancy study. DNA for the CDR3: TGTGCCAGCAGTATACCGGGACAGAGTTACGAGCAGTACTTC. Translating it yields CASSIPGQSYEQYF.